This T cell receptor beta chain was identified during a study of T cell responses to AZD1222 COVID-19 vaccine (dated by TCRdb to the early 2020s). About the full investigation: AZD1222 recipients whose second dose came at about 4 weeks and those whose second dose came at about 12 weeks were combined into one group, since spike-specific TCR depth and breadth did not differ between the two schedules. A total of 233 trial participants underwent TCR sequencing, of whom about 210 had received two doses of AZD1222 and about 25 had received two doses of the MenACWY control vaccine. Trial participants were enrolled by age into subgroups of 18-55, 56-69 and 70-plus years, and roughly 160, 29 and 62 TCR-sequenced participants, respectively, were included in these subgroups.

The CDR3 regions of human TCRbeta chains were analyzed by immunosequencing. As for the authors' bioinformatics: Repertoire TCRs were matched against a reference library of SARS-CoV-2-specific TCRs generated with the MIRA antigen-specificity platform. Breadth was defined as the fraction of unique TCRs that were SARS-CoV-2-associated. Depth was defined as the fraction of total T cells that were SARS-CoV-2-associated. Each spike-specific TCR was assigned to its reactive spike region and to a CD4 or CD8 class using the MIRA data. Log10-transformed breadth and depth values were compared by one-way ANOVA with Sidak's multiple comparisons tests. The table comes from immuneACCESS by way of TCRdb, which keeps in-frame sequences with V and J called. Part of the clones is missing from these tables; in studies checked, under half for an unresolved V gene and the rest for unknown reasons. That table supplies the V and J calls and clone size; D and trimming were determined from the DNA. The sample has 65,000 to 80,000 clones on record, about nine tenths of them singletons. The ten top clones hold more than 4% of the sample.

Read against the paper, the sample's time point label means: baseline before first vaccination. The vaccinee samples were drawn from two UK trials, COV001 and COV002, one of which was a single-blind randomized controlled phase 2/3 trial testing AZD1222 (ChAdOx1 nCoV-19) in healthy adults. Trial participant PBMC samples were collected at day 0 and day 28 after the second dose for TCRbeta chain sequencing. V is pared back by 2 bases and J by 0 bases, with 11 bases lying between the germline termini. Including cysteine and phenylalanine, the CDR3 has 16 amino acids. Only the CDR3 DNA is retained, 48 bases long and in frame from the first base. From a lookup of the germline V gene (reference sequence), CDR1 and CDR2 are SGHKS and YYEKEE. In the case of this clone: It lacks a known antigen. No much larger clone is present one base from it, and per-base qualities are unavailable.

What the research found in general, with its limitations: The vaccine-associated CD4 TCRs covered the entire spike protein, and the dominant responses fell in regions 160-218 and 743-854. Reportedly, close to half of the unique spike-specific TCRs recognized epitopes lying outside the regions that are mutated in the B.1.351 and B.1.1.7 variants. A significant rise in spike-specific TCR breadth and depth was observed after two AZD1222 doses relative to day 0 and relative to MenACWY recipients. Only five or six AZD1222 recipients were SARS-CoV-2 seropositive at baseline, limiting conclusions about previously exposed vaccinees. Most participants were white British and females outnumbered males, and the authors suggested that clonal diversity may have been underestimated. In the small 56-69-year group, the increase in depth fell short of significance, most likely because of low power. No day 14 peak-response samples were available, so repertoires were characterized only after the peak T cell response.

The source was peripheral blood, collected on day 0 of AZD1222 vaccination. The rearranged chain carries TRBV5-5 and TRBJ2-2; a confident D gene designation cannot be given. This TCR derives from an adult in good health. The CDR3 protein is CASSFIGRANTGELFF. The DNA sequence is TGTGCCAGCAGCTTCATAGGGCGCGCGAACACCGGGGAGCTGTTTTTT.